The clone carrying this T cell receptor beta chain was counted many times. This entry comes from a study of response to subunit inactivated influenza vaccine. One entry per CDR3 protein results from TCRdb running MiXCR on the RT-PCR reads. The data show 750,000 to 850,000 distinct CDR3 sequences, with about 18% seen just once and about a tenth held by the top ten. CDR3 size: 15 residues. The J segment lost 4 bases and the V segment lost 5 bases, leaving 3 bases of the junction unmatched. Germline values: CDR1 SGHTA, CDR2 FQGNSA. The specimen was PBMCs from blood, collected 4 to 6 days after vaccination. This clonotype originated in a man in his fifties who received an inactivated influenza vaccine. The V call is TRBV7-2, the J call TRBJ1-6, with 9 positions matching TRBD1. CDR3 region: CASSGGTGYNSPLHF. CDR3 coding DNA: TGTGCCAGCAGCGGCGGGACAGGGTATAATTCACCCCTCCACTTT.